These 25 T cell receptor beta chains came from one sample sequenced in a study of blood T cells in healthy people across ages. A J-beta primer mix and a sample-barcoded 5' primer were used in a second PCR of about 7 to 12 cycles. Each CDR3 protein gets one entry after TCRdb re-called the 5' RACE reads with MiXCR. The table shows over a million distinct CDR3 sequences, with over 35% occurring only once. The material sequenced was blood. Receptor source: a woman in her sixties or seventies in good health.

This chain joins TRBV5-1 and TRBJ1-1; 9 nucleotides align to TRBD1. The CDR3 spans 16 residues. V dropped 7 bases and J dropped 1; count of bases not matched to a gene: 11. Looked up from germline, CDR1 is SGHRS and CDR2 is YFSETQ. Here the CDR3 reads CASAGGTGTRNTEAFF. DNA of the CDR3: TGCGCCAGCGCAGGGGGGACAGGGACGAGGAACACTGAAGCTTTCTTT. The full variable domain, completed using reference TRBV5-1 and TRBJ1-1, is KAGVTQTPRYLIKTRGQQVTLSCSPISGHRSVSWYQQTPGQGLQFLFEYFSETQRNKGNFPGRFSGRQFSNSRSEMNVSTLELGDSALYLCASAGGTGTRNTEAFFGQGTRLTVV.

The chain links TRBV5-1 to TRBJ2-1; 14 nucleotides line up with TRBD2. The germline V gene has CDR1 SGHRS and CDR2 YFSETQ. The CDR3 has 14 amino acids. V shed 3 bases, J shed 9 bases, and the junction held 2 bases outside the gene matches. The CDR3 DNA is TGCGCCAGCAGCTCGACTAGCGGGAGGGCTGAGCAGTTCTTC. Translated: CASSSTSGRAEQFF. Drawing the rest from reference TRBV5-1 and TRBJ2-1, the complete variable domain is KAGVTQTPRYLIKTRGQQVTLSCSPISGHRSVSWYQQTPGQGLQFLFEYFSETQRNKGNFPGRFSGRQFSNSRSEMNVSTLELGDSALYLCASSSTSGRAEQFFGPGTRLTVL.

CDR3 sequence (DNA): TGCAGTGCTTCTCCCGGGACAGGGCAAAACATTCAGTACTTC. Encoded protein: CSASPGTGQNIQYF. J is TRBJ2-4 and V is TRBV20-1; 9 bases line up with TRBD1. CDR1 DFQATT and CDR2 SNEGSKA come from the germline V gene (reference sequence). This CDR3 comprises 14 residues. V shed 5 bases and J 5 bases; nucleotides not matched to a gene: 7.

The rearrangement uses TRBV7-9 and TRBJ2-5, with D hard to call. The CDR3 is made up of 16 amino acids. Trimming left V 3 bases short and J 1 base short, with 15 bases between. Germline V gene data show CDR1 as SEHNR and CDR2 as FQNEAQ (reference sequence). CDR3 nucleotides: TGTGCCAGCAGCTTTAGGGCGAGCAGGCCCCAAGAGACCCAGTACTTC. It specifies CASSFRASRPQETQYF.

This clonotype turned up a few times. This chain uses TRBV4-1 with TRBJ2-7; D possibly corresponds to TRBD1 (6 bases). The CDR3 is 15 residues long. CDR1 and CDR2 (germline): MGHRA, YSYEKL. Trimming took 1 base from V and 3 from J, leaving 13 bases between them. The CDR3 sequence: CASSQGAGAYYEQYF. The CDR3, as DNA: TGCGCCAGCAGCCAAGGCGCAGGGGCGTACTACGAGCAGTACTTC.

V gene TRBV7-9 combines with J gene TRBJ1-2; D gene uncertain. Deletions cut 3 bases from V and 0 bases from J, with 8 bases between. There are 14 residues in the CDR3. Germline V CDR1 and CDR2: SEHNR, FQNEAQ (reference sequence). DNA of the CDR3: TGTGCCAGCAGCTTGGTTGGAGCTAACTATGGCTACACCTTC. Translated: CASSLVGANYGYTF.

This sequence joins TRBV28 and TRBJ2-3; perhaps TRBD2 as D (6 bases). The germline gives CDR1 MDHEN, CDR2 SYDVKM. Trimming removed 3 bases at V and 3 bases at J, with 13 bases between. The CDR3 totals 15 residues. CDR3 residues: CASSFPKEGTDTQYF. In nucleotides, the CDR3 is TGTGCCAGCAGTTTTCCCAAGGAGGGTACAGATACGCAGTATTTT.

For this clonotype: Mismatch with germline at one junction end may stem from a read error. The rearrangement joins TRBV5-1 to TRBJ2-7, with TRBD1 matching 8 bases. The germline V gene encodes CDR1 SGHRS and CDR2 YFSETQ. CDR3 size: 14 residues. CDR3 sequence (DNA): TGCGCCAGCAGCCCGGGACAGGCCTCCTCCGAGCAGTACTTC. Residues: CASSPGQASSEQYF.

V and J are TRBV20-1 and TRBJ2-7; D not certain. V gave up 7 bases and J gave up 3 bases, with 31 bases separating them. The CDR3 is 18 residues long. Germline V gene lookup returns CDR1 DFQATT and CDR2 SNEGSKA (reference sequence). The CDR3 loop is CSVKDRPGAQNFYYEQYF. CDR3 DNA: TGCAGTGTTAAAGATCGTCCGGGTGCGCAAAATTTCTACTACGAGCAGTACTTC.

This chain links TRBV7-2 with TRBJ2-7, with a tentative D call TRBD1 (7 bases). The ends were cut back, 7 bases at V and 0 bases at J, with 16 bases in the middle. This CDR3 is 15 amino acids long. The germline V gene encodes CDR1 SGHTA and CDR2 FQGNSA. The CDR3, as DNA: TGTGCCAGCACCCTTACGCGGGACAGCTCCTACGAGCAGTACTTC. Translation gives CASTLTRDSSYEQYF.

Only a few counts were recorded for this clonotype. The J gene is TRBJ2-5, the V gene TRBV5-1; D is perhaps TRBD1 (7 bases). The V end was cut by 4 bases, the J end by 9 bases, with 22 bases between. CDR1 and CDR2 from the germline V gene are SGHRS and YFSETQ. This CDR3 is 15 amino acids long. CDR3 loop: CASSRDRSTGEAQYF. DNA of the CDR3: TGCGCCAGCAGCCGGGACAGATCCACTGGGGAGGCCCAGTACTTC. Full variable domain (remainder filled in from reference TRBV5-1 and TRBJ2-5): KAGVTQTPRYLIKTRGQQVTLSCSPISGHRSVSWYQQTPGQGLQFLFEYFSETQRNKGNFPGRFSGRQFSNSRSEMNVSTLELGDSALYLCASSRDRSTGEAQYFGPGTRLLVL.

The V and J genes are TRBV7-9 and TRBJ2-2; D might be TRBD1 or TRBD2, each matching 6 bases. V shed 4 bases and J shed 5 bases, with 17 bases lying between them. From germline, CDR1 is SEHNR and CDR2 FQNEAQ (reference sequence). The CDR3 loop spans 16 amino acids. The DNA of the CDR3 is TGTGCCAGCAGCTCCCTTGCCAGGGGAGGAACCGGGGAGCTGTTTTTT. Its protein product is CASSSLARGGTGELFF.

V is TRBV5-1 and J is TRBJ2-2; 14 bases agree with TRBD2. The CDR3 totals 18 residues. The V and J ends lost 1 base and 5 bases, in that order; junction bases with no gene match: 7. Germline loops: CDR1 SGHRS, CDR2 YFSETQ. CDR3 in DNA: TGCGCCAGCAGCTTGCTGGGACTAGCGGGAGTAAAAACCGGGGAGCTGTTTTTT. Translated: CASSLLGLAGVKTGELFF.

This rearrangement joins TRBV7-8 to TRBJ2-5; D may be TRBD2 (6 bases). Trimming left V 8 bases short and J 11 bases short, with 18 bases between. The CDR3 has 12 amino acids. Germline loops: CDR1 SGHVS, CDR2 FQNEAQ. The CDR3 sequence: CASGTGVFEQYF. CDR3 nucleotides: TGTGCCAGCGGGACTGGCGTTTTTGAGCAGTACTTC.

This chain connects TRBV6-6 to TRBJ1-1; 7 nucleotides match TRBD1. The germline V gene has CDR1 MNHNY and CDR2 SVGAGI (reference sequence). Trimming cost V 5 bases and J 1 base; bases outside gene matches: 7. This CDR3 region has 15 residues. CDR3 amino acids: CASSPGTAGNTEAFF. For the CDR3, the DNA is TGTGCCAGCAGTCCAGGGACAGCCGGGAACACTGAAGCTTTCTTT.

The chain couples TRBV30 to TRBJ2-1, with 7 bases fitting TRBD1. V lost 0 bases, J lost 6 bases, and 2 bases stayed unmatched. Germline V gene lookup returns CDR1 GTSNPN and CDR2 SVGIG (reference sequence). CDR3 length equals 13 residues. Written as DNA, the CDR3 is TGTGCCTGGAGTGTGACAGGGACCAATGAGCAGTTCTTC. Protein: CAWSVTGTNEQFF. Full variable domain (remainder filled in from reference TRBV30 and TRBJ2-1): SQTIHQWPATLVQPVGSPLSLECTVEGTSNPNLYWYRQAAGRGLQLLFYSVGIGQISSEVPQNLSASRPQDRQFILSSKKLLLSDSGFYLCAWSVTGTNEQFFGPGTRLTVL.

This chain uses TRBV5-1 with TRBJ2-5, with 14 nucleotides matching TRBD2. Germline V gene lookup returns CDR1 SGHRS and CDR2 YFSETQ. CDR3 length: 18 amino acids. J was trimmed by 2 bases and V by 3 bases; bases with no gene match: 9. The CDR3 DNA sequence: TGCGCCAGCAGCTGGCCGACTAGCGGGAGGGCCGGACAAGAGACCCAGTACTTC. Amino acids: CASSWPTSGRAGQETQYF.

This clonotype came up once. The rearrangement joins TRBV7-2 to TRBJ2-1; D unclear. Trimming pared 5 bases from V and 4 bases from J, leaving 9 bases between. Germline V gene lookup returns CDR1 SGHTA and CDR2 FQGNSA. The CDR3 covers 13 residues. The CDR3 DNA reads as TGTGCCAGCAGCAAACAGAAGTACAATGAGCAGTTCTTC. Amino acid sequence: CASSKQKYNEQFF. Supplemented by reference TRBV7-2 and TRBJ2-1, the full variable domain reads GAGVSQSPSNKVTEKGKDVELRCDPISGHTALYWYRQSLGQGLEFLIYFQGNSAPDKSGLPSDRFSAERTGGSVSTLTIQRTQQEDSAVYLCASSKQKYNEQFFGPGTRLTVL.

This clonotype was detected once. V is TRBV10-3 and J is TRBJ2-5, with 10 positions matching TRBD1. The trim removed 2 bases at V and 2 bases at J, leaving 5 bases unmatched. Germline assignment: CDR1 ENHRY and CDR2 SYGVKD. The CDR3 totals 16 residues. The CDR3 here is CAISETWTGGQETQYF. CDR3 bases: TGTGCCATCAGTGAGACGTGGACAGGGGGGCAAGAGACCCAGTACTTC.

About this clonotype: Compared with germline, one end of the junction differs, possibly owing to a read error. This chain uses TRBV29-1 with TRBJ2-5, with D maybe TRBD1 (5 bases). Looked up from germline, CDR1 is SQVTM and CDR2 is ANQGSEA. The CDR3 covers 12 residues. The CDR3 protein is CSVESREESQYF. CDR3 coding DNA: TGCAGCGTTGAATCCAGGGAAGAGTCCCAGTACTTC.

V and J are TRBV15 and TRBJ2-1; the D gene is possibly TRBD2 (6 bases). The V end lost 8 bases, the J end lost 0 bases, and 14 bases lay between the germline ends. The CDR3 has 15 residues. Per the germline V gene, CDR1 is LNHNV and CDR2 is YYDKDF (reference sequence). CDR3 coding DNA: TGTGCCACCGGTAGAGTCGGGAGCTCCTACAATGAGCAGTTCTTC. This codes for CATGRVGSSYNEQFF.

The chain employs TRBV6-2 or TRBV6-3 and TRBJ2-7, with D possibly being TRBD1 (6 bases). The CDR3 runs 16 residues. Germline V gives CDR1 MNHEY, CDR2 SVGEGT. The ends were cut back, 2 bases at V and 4 bases at J, with 18 bases in the middle. CDR3 in DNA: TGTGCCAGCAGTTACAAGATGGGCAGAGGGGGATACGAGCAGTACTTC. Encoded protein: CASSYKMGRGGYEQYF.

This clonotype was recorded only once. The gene calls are TRBV30 and TRBJ2-7, with a possible D match to TRBD1 (8 bases). Trimming shortened V by 5 bases and J by 12 bases, and 26 bases separated the two germline ends. Germline CDR1 GTSNPN, CDR2 SVGIG (reference sequence). The CDR3 extends over 14 amino acids. The CDR3 sequence: CAWGGDTGTGLLYF. The CDR3 nucleotides read TGTGCCTGGGGGGGGGACACCGGGACAGGTTTATTGTACTTC. Combining the CDR3 with reference TRBV30 and TRBJ2-7 gives the whole variable domain SQTIHQWPATLVQPVGSPLSLECTVEGTSNPNLYWYRQAAGRGLQLLFYSVGIGQISSEVPQNLSASRPQDRQFILSSKKLLLSDSGFYLCAWGGDTGTGLLYFGPGTRLTVT.

The rearrangement joins TRBV20-1 to TRBJ2-7; no clear D. V was cut by 6 bases and J by 2 bases, with 20 bases left in between. The CDR3 contains 15 residues. CDR1 DFQATT and CDR2 SNEGSKA come from the germline V gene (reference sequence). CDR3 coding DNA: TGCAGTGCCAAGGTATCTACGACCGGCCCCTACGAGCAGTACTTC. This translates into CSAKVSTTGPYEQYF.

The rearrangement uses TRBV14 and TRBJ2-5, with 7 nucleotides matching TRBD2. The CDR3 runs 15 residues. Germline V gene lookup returns CDR1 SGHDN and CDR2 FVKESK. The V gene end was trimmed by 1 base and the J gene end by 4 bases; junction bases not matched to a gene: 6. The CDR3, as DNA: TGTGCCAGCAGCCAAGTCGTCGGCGGGGGAGAGACCCAGTACTTC. Its protein is CASSQVVGGGETQYF.